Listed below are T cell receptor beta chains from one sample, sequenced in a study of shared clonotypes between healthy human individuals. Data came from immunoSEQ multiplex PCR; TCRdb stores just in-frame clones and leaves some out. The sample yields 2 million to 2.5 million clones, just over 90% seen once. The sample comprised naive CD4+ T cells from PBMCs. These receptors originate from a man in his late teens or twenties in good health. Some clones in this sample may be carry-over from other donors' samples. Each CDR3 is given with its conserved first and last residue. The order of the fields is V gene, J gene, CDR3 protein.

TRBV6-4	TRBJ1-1	CASSGYRGFPEAFF
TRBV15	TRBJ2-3	CATSPKQEYGTPEETRQETDTQYF
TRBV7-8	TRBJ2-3	CASSQLADTQYF
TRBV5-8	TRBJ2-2	CASSPYRAWAGELFF
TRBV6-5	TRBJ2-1	CASRRRVDTNNEQFF
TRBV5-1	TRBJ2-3	CASSLGLARATDTQYF
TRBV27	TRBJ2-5	CASSSRETQYF
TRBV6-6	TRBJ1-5	CASSPVNQPQHF
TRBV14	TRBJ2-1	CASSQERGLNNEQFF
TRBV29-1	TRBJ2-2	CSVEQNRGTGELFF
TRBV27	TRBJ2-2	CASRTQGAPPGELFF
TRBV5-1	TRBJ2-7	CASSLAPTSGDYEQYF
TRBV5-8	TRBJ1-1	CASSFGWTEAFF
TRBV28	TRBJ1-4	CASSPGQGYEKLFF
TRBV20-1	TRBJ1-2	CSARDQEGYTF
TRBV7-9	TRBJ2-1	CASSFRWGEQFF
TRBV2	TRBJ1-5	CASSKEGAGQPQHF
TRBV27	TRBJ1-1	CASSFLPYRGLNTEAFF
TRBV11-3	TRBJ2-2	CASSLQGLAGELFF
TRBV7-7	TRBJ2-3	CASGSGEGQIDTQYF
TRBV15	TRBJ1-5	CATTETGTRVSNQPQHF
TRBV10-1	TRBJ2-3	CASSESTSGRVDTQYF
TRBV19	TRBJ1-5	CASSMRQGQGRQPQHF
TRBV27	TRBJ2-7	CASSPRGGMGGYEQYF
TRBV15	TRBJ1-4	CATSAGQNSGAAYF
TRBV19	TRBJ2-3	CASSIYTDTQYF
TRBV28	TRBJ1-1	CASTETTGGTEAFF
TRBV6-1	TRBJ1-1	CASRTNYQGVAFF
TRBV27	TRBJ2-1	CASSLAGSTNEQFF
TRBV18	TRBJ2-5	CASSPGTVETQYF
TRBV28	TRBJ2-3	CASSSAAGFTDTQYF
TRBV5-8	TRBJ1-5	CASSPFGTAGQPQHF
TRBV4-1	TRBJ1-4	CASSDQLANEKLFF
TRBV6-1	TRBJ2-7	CASSTSRLSYEQYF
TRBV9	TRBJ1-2	CASSVDGKMGYGYTF
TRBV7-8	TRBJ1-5	CASSGPIRAIGEPNQPQHF
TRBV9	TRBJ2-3	CASSVESGGTDTQYF
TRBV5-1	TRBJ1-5	CASSLPGDGQPQHF
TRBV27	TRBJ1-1	CASSSRSWQGGTEAFF
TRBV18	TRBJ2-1	CASSPRLVPLDEQFF
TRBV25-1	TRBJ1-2	CASSLGGYGGYTF
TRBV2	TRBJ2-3	CACSGRGDTQYF
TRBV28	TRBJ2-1	CASSYRSRDEQFF
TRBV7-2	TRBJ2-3	CASSFAGSATDTQYF
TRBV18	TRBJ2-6	CASSRGTGLTSGANVLTF
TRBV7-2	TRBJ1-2	CASSYREVGYGYTF
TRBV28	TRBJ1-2	CASSDTGTGATNYGYTF
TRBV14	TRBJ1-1	CASSQDTYTEAFF
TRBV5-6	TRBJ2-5	CASSLVPLAGEETQYF
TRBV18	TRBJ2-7	CASSPMAASGSREQYF
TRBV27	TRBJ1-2	CASSLGEVGYGYTF